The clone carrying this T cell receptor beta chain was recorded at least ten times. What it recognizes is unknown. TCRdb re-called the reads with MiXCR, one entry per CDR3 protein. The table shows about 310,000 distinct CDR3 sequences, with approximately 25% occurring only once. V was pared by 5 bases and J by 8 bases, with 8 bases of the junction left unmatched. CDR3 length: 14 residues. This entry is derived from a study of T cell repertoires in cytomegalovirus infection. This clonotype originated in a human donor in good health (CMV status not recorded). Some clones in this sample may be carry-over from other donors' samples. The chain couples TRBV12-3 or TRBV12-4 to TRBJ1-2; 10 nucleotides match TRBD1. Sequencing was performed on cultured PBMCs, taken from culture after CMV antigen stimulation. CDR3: CASSVQTGGQGYTF. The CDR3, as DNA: TGTGCCAGCAGTGTACAGACAGGGGGCCAAGGCTACACCTTC.